The clone carrying this T cell receptor (beta chain) was found a few times. Its antigen is not known. The data are from a study of response to subunit inactivated influenza vaccine. TCRdb independently ran MiXCR on the RT-PCR reads; one entry per CDR3 protein. This sample carries about 830,000 distinct CDR3 sequences, less than 20% of them seen once, and the ten largest clones take roughly 11%. Study-level findings and limits: Every seasonal influenza vaccination brings in few new T cells, the authors suggested.

The CDR3 runs 16 residues. The germline V gene encodes CDR1 SGHRS and CDR2 YFSETQ. The V gene lost 3 bases and the J gene lost 1 base, with 16 bases spanning the gap. V gene TRBV5-1 combines with J gene TRBJ1-1; possible D gene TRBD1, 5 bases. Sequences were derived from PBMCs from blood, sampled approximately 5 days after vaccination. This TCR derives from a man aged 45-65 years who received an inactivated influenza vaccine. Written as DNA, the CDR3 is TGCGCCAGCAGCTCAGTGCCCGGGACGGCGAACACTGAAGCTTTCTTT. This translates into CASSSVPGTANTEAFF.